Described below is a single T cell receptor (beta chain) sequence and its context. It was healthy bone marrow donors who served as donors. CDR3 length equals 17 residues. Germline CDR1 and CDR2: GTSNPN and SVGIG (reference sequence). V trimming: 4 bases; J trimming: 0 bases; junction bases outside the gene matches: 4. 60 Vbeta and 13 Jbeta primers were used in PCR. The assay was immunoSEQ multiplex PCR, and TCRdb's table has in-frame clones only and misses some. The table has 65,000 to 75,000 clones, around three quarters seen once. The record originates from a study of cytomegalovirus exposure and HLA in healthy donors.

The gene calls are TRBV30 and TRBJ2-2; TRBD2 matches 14 bases. Sequencing was done on a sample of PBMCs. This TCR was sampled from a man aged 50 to 59 in good health and CMV-seronegative. The chain's CDR3 is CAWTATSGRANTGELFF. CDR3 DNA sequence: TGTGCCTGGACCGCGACTAGCGGGAGGGCGAACACCGGGGAGCTGTTTTTT.